This T cell receptor (beta chain) derives from a study of identical twins. Study findings and constraints: Where beta out-of-frame sequences were concerned, excess twin sharing was weaker. The authors drew conclusions from cross-sectional statistical analysis rather than following the same donors. Abundant cord blood beta clonotypes carried fewer insertions; memory repertoires showed none.

Unique molecular identifiers were present on the cDNA, and a universal primer site came from template switching. TCRdb reprocessed the 5' RACE reads via MiXCR and lists one record per CDR3 protein. The sample consists of 350,000 to 500,000 distinct CDR3 sequences, about 18% of them appearing once. Germline-derived CDR1 and CDR2 are SQVTM and ANQGSEA. This CDR3 has 14 amino acids. Between the trimmed V and J ends, which lost 7 bases and 0 bases, there was a span of 16 bases. This clonotype has a count of ten or more. As yet, its antigen is unknown. The sequencing sample was made of naive T cells sorted from blood. This chain connects TRBV29-1 to TRBJ2-7, with no clear D. The TCR was taken from a man aged 50-60 years in good health. The CDR3 is CSALNPSLSYEQYF. The CDR3 DNA sequence: TGCAGCGCCCTGAACCCAAGTCTCTCCTACGAGCAGTACTTC.